This T cell receptor (beta chain) comes out of a study of T cell responses to AZD1222 COVID-19 vaccine. As regards this clone: Its antigen is unknown.

Data came from immunoSEQ multiplex PCR; TCRdb stores just in-frame clones and leaves some out. This table holds about 76,000 clones, about 88% found once. Trimming removed 5 bases from V and 9 bases from J; junction bases left unmatched: 8. Germline V gene sequence: CDR1 LNHDA, CDR2 SQIVND (reference sequence). The CDR3 extends over 15 amino acids. Study-wide results and limits: Baseline seropositives among AZD1222 recipients totaled only five or six.

This TCR derives from an adult in good health. Sequencing used peripheral blood, obtained on day 0 of AZD1222 vaccination. The V call is TRBV19, the J call TRBJ2-1, with TRBD2 identical over 12 bases. CDR3 sequence: CASSSRLAGVGEQFF. CDR3 DNA: TGTGCCAGTAGTTCAAGACTAGCGGGGGTTGGTGAGCAGTTCTTC.